This T cell receptor (beta chain) was documented in a study of CD8 T cells in ankylosing spondylitis. Overall study findings and caveats: Blood of patients with ankylosing spondylitis appeared to be characterized by a TCR beta motif of eight highly homologous variants. Previously reported in reactive arthritis synovial fluid and blood were some of the motif variants.

A word on this clonotype: Antigen specificity is unknown.

From germline, CDR1 is MNHEY and CDR2 SVGEGT. Deletions cut 6 bases from V and 8 bases from J, with 17 bases between. The CDR3 covers 14 residues. The TCR beta libraries were generated through quantitative 5'-RACE incorporating molecular barcodes. A single record per CDR3 protein comes from TCRdb applying MiXCR to the 5' RACE reads. The repertoire holds 470,000 or so distinct CDR3 sequences, with roughly a quarter as singletons. The source is a male donor with ankylosing spondylitis. The rearrangement joins TRBV6-2 or TRBV6-3 to TRBJ2-1; perhaps TRBD2 as D (6 bases). Sequencing was done on a sample of blood, either unsorted or a sorted T cell fraction (not recorded which). CDR3 in DNA: TGTGCCAGCAGACCATCAGGAGGGTCGCATGAGCAGTTCTTC. Protein: CASRPSGGSHEQFF.